A selection of T cell receptor beta chains follows, all from one sample in a study of beta chain features in type 1 diabetes. Using immunoSEQ multiplex PCR, the repertoire was profiled, and TCRdb retains in-frame clones only, with some absent. The sample records roughly 500,000 clones, about an eighth being singletons. What was sequenced was naive CD4+ T cells from blood. These receptors came from a woman younger than 35 in good health. The CDR3 runs from the conserved cysteine through the conserved F or W. A D gene is named only where the DNA matches it firmly. Expanded clones get a size class; other rows say once, few or many, or leave the size out.

>TRBV5-6|NA|TRBJ1-5|TRBD1
CASSRWDREGQPQHF
TGTGCCAGCAGCCGTTGGGACAGGGAAGGGCAGCCCCAGCATTTT
>TRBV14|many|TRBJ2-6|NA
CASSQLQGSGANVLTF
TGTGCCAGCAGCCAACTTCAGGGCTCTGGGGCCAACGTCCTGACTTTC
>TRBV15|few|TRBJ2-7|NA
CATSRAPPGVYEQYF
TGTGCCACCAGCAGAGCGCCACCAGGGGTATACGAGCAGTACTTC
>TRBV29-1|NA|TRBJ2-6|TRBD2
CSVPARGNGFGANVLTF
TGCAGCGTTCCGGCGCGGGGGAACGGTTTCGGGGCCAACGTCCTGACTTTC
>TRBV11-2|NA|TRBJ2-1|NA
CASSPRRGVAWSYNEQFF
TGTGCCAGCAGCCCGAGGCGTGGGGTAGCGTGGTCCTACAATGAGCAGTTCTTC
>TRBV25-1|few|TRBJ1-1|NA
CASSELGMGGTEAFF
TGTGCCAGCAGTGAATTAGGAATGGGAGGGACTGAAGCTTTCTTT
>TRBV6-6|few|TRBJ2-7|NA
CASSYREGKEQYF
TGTGCCAGCAGTTACCGAGAAGGGAAAGAGCAGTACTTC
>TRBV7-2|NA|TRBJ2-2|NA
CASSFISERTGELFF
TGTGCCAGCAGCTTTATTAGCGAACGCACCGGGGAGCTGTTTTTT
>TRBV7-2|many|TRBJ2-1|TRBD1
CASRTGAQYNEQFF
TGTGCCAGTCGGACAGGGGCTCAATACAATGAGCAGTTCTTC
>TRBV7-8|NA|TRBJ1-4|TRBD1
CASSSGGYGEKLFF
TGTGCCAGCAGCTCAGGGGGCTACGGTGAAAAACTGTTTTTT